This T cell receptor (beta chain) originates from a study of cytomegalovirus exposure and HLA in healthy donors. Looked up from germline, CDR1 is SGHNT and CDR2 is YENEEA. The CDR3 contains 15 residues. V shed 4 bases and J shed 6 bases, with 16 bases lying between them. The PCR had 60 Vbeta and 13 Jbeta primers. Sequencing used immunoSEQ multiplex PCR; TCRdb keeps in-frame clones, though not all of them. The sample lists roughly 120,000 clones; 78% were seen once. This TCR was sampled from a man aged 35-49 years in good health and CMV-seronegative. The V call is TRBV11-3, the J call TRBJ2-1, with D maybe TRBD2 (6 bases). Specimen: PBMCs. CDR3 DNA sequence: TGTGCCAGCAGCTCAAGAAGCGAGCGGGCCAATGAGCAGTTCTTC. Translation gives CASSSRSERANEQFF.